Listed here is a single T cell receptor beta chain. Its antigen is not identified. The record originates from a study of CD4+ T cells in melanoma. General study findings and limits: Reportedly, melanoma neoantigen-specific CD4+ T cells showed varied differentiation states. CD8+ T cell, macrophage and B cell function reportedly correlated with neoantigen-specific CD4+ T cells.

TCRdb keeps only in-frame clones here, not all; method: immunoSEQ multiplex PCR. Among 9,300 or so clones, roughly 63% were seen once, and the ten largest hold roughly 15%. The V gene lost 5 bases and the J gene lost 5 bases, with 6 bases spanning the gap. From germline, CDR1 is WSHSY and CDR2 SAAADI. This CDR3 is built from 12 residues. The specimen sequenced was cells from a culture (not recorded whether cultured in vitro). The TCR originated in a human donor with melanoma. The J gene is TRBJ2-2, the V gene TRBV10-2; unclear D gene. For the CDR3, the DNA is TGCGCCAGCAGTCAGACGACCGGGGAGCTGTTTTTT. Translation gives CASSQTTGELFF.